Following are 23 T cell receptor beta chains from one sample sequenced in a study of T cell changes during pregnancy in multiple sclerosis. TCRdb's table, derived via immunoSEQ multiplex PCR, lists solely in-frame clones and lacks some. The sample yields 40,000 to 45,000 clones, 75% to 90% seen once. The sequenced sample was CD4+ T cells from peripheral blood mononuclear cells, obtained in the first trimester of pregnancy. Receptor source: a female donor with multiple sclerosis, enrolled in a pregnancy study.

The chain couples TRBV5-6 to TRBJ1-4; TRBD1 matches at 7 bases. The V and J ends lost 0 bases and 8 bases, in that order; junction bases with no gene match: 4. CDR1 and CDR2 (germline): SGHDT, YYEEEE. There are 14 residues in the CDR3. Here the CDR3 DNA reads TGTGCCAGCAGCTTGGGGCAGGGGGGCGAAAAACTGTTTTTT. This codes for CASSLGQGGEKLFF.

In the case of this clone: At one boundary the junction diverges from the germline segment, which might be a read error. CDR3 in amino acids: CASSFGGYEQYF. Here the CDR3 DNA reads TGTGCCAGCAGCTTCGGGGGCTACGAGCAGTACTTC. The chain couples TRBV5-1 to TRBJ2-7, with D maybe TRBD2 (6 bases). The V gene's germline CDR1 is SGHRS and CDR2 YFSETQ. CDR3 length: 12 residues.

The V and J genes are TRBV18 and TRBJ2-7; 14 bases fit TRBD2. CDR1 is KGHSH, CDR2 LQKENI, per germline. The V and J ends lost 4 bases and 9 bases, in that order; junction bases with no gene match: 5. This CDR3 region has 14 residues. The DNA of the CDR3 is TGTGCCAGCTCACAGGGACTAGCGGGAGCGGGGCAGTACTTC. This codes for CASSQGLAGAGQYF.

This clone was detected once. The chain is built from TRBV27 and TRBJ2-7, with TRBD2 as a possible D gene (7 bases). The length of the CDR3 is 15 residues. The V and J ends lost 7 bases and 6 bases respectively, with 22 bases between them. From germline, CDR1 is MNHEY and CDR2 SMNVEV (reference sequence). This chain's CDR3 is CASNPGGNLLGEQYF. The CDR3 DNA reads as TGTGCCAGCAATCCGGGGGGCAATCTTTTAGGCGAGCAGTACTTC.

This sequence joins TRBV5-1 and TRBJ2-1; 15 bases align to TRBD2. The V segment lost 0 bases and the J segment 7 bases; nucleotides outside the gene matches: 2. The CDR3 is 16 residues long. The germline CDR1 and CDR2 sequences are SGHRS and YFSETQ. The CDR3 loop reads CASSLAGTSGRNEQFF. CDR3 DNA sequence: TGCGCCAGCAGCTTGGCTGGGACTAGCGGGAGGAATGAGCAGTTCTTC.

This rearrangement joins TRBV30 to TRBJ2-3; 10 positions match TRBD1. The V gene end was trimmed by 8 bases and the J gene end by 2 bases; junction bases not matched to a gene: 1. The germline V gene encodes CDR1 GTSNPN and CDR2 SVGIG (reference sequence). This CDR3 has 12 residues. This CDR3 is CAGTGVTDTQYF. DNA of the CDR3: TGTGCCGGGACAGGGGTCACAGATACGCAGTATTTT.

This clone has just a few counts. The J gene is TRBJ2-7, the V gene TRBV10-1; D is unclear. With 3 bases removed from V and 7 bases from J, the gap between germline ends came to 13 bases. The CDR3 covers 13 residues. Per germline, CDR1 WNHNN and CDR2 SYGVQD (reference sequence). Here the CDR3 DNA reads TGCGCCAGCAGTGACGACGGAGCTATGGAGCAGTACTTC. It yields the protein CASSDDGAMEQYF.

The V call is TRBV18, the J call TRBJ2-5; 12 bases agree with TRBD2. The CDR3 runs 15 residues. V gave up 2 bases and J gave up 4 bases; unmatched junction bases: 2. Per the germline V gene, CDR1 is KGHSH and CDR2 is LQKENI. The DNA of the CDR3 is TGTGCCAGCTCACCAGAGGGACTAGCGGGAGAGACCCAGTACTTC. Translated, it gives CASSPEGLAGETQYF.

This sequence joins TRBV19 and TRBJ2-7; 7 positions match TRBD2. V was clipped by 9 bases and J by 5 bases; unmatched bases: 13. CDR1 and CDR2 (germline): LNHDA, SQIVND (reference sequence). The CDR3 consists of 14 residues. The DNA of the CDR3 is TGTGCCAGCCAAACCGCGGGGGTTCCCCACGAGCAGTACTTC. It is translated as CASQTAGVPHEQYF.

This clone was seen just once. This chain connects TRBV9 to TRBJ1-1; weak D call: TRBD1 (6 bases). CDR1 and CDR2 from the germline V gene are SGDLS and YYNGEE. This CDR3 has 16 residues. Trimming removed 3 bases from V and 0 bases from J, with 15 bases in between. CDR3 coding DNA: TGTGCCAGCAGCGGACAACCGGGACAACTGAACACTGAAGCTTTCTTT. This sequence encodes CASSGQPGQLNTEAFF.

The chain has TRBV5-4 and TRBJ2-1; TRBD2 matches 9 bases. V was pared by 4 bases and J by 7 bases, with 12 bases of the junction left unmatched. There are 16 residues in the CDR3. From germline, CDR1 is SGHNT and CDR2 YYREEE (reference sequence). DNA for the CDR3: TGTGCCAGCAGCGCGGCCCAACTAGCGGGCAAGAATGAGCAGTTCTTC. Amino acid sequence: CASSAAQLAGKNEQFF.

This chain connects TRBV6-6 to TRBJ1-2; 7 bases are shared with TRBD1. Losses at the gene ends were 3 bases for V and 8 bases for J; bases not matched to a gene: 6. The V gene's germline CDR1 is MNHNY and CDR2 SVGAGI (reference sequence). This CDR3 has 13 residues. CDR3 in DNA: TGTGCCAGCAGTTATGACAGGGTGAGCGGCTACACCTTC. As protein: CASSYDRVSGYTF.

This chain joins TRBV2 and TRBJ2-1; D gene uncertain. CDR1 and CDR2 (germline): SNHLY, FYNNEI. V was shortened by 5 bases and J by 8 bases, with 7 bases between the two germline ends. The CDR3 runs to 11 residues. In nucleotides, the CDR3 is TGTGCCAGCAGTTTAAGCGATGAGCAGTTCTTC. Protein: CASSLSDEQFF.

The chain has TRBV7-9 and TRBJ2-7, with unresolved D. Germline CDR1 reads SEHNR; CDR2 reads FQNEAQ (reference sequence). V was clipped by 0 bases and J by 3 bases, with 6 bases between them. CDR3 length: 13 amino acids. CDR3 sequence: CASSLARDYEQYF. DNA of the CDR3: TGTGCCAGCAGCTTAGCCCGAGACTACGAGCAGTACTTC.

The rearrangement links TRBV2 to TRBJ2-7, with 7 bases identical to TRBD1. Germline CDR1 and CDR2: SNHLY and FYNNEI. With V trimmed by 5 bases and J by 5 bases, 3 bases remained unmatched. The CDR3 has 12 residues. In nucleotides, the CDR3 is TGTGCCAGCAGTTCGACAGGGCACGAGCAGTACTTC. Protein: CASSSTGHEQYF.

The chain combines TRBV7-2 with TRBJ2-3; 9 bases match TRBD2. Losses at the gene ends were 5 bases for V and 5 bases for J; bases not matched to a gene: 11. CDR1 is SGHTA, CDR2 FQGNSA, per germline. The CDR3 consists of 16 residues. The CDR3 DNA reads TGTGCCAGCAGCATTAAAGTCGGCGGGAGGGGAGATACGCAGTATTTT. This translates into CASSIKVGGRGDTQYF.

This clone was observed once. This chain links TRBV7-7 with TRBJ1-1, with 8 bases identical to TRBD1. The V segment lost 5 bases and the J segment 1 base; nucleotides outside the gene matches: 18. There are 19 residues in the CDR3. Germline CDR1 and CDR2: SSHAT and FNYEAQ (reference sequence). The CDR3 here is CASSAGPFTGTGRNTEAFF. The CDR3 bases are TGTGCCAGCAGCGCAGGTCCCTTTACCGGGACAGGCCGGAACACTGAAGCTTTCTTT.

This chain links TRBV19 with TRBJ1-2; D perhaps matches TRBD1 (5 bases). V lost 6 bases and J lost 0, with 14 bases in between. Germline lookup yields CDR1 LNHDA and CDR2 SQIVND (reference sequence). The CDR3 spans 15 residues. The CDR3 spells CASRGRQIANYGYTF. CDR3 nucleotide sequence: TGTGCCAGTAGGGGAAGACAGATAGCTAACTATGGCTACACCTTC.

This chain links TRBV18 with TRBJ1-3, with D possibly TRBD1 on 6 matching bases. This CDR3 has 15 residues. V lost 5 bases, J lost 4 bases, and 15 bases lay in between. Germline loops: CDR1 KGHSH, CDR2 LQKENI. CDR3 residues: CASSEAGTIGNTIYF. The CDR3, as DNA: TGTGCCAGCTCAGAAGCAGGGACAATCGGAAACACCATATATTTT.

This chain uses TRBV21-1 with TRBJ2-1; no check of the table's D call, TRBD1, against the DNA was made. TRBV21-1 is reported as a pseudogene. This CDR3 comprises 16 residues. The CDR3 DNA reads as TGTGCCAGCAGTAGACAACAGGTCCGCTCCTACAATGAGCAGTTCTTC. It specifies CASSRQQVRSYNEQFF.

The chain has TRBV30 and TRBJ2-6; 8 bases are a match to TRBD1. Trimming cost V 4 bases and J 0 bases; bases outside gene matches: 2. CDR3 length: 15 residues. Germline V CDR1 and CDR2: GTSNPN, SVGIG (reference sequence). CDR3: CAWTGGLSGANVLTF. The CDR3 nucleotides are TGTGCCTGGACAGGGGGCCTCTCTGGGGCCAACGTCCTGACTTTC.

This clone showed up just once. The DNA for the CDR3 is TGTGCCAGCAGCTTAAACACAAGATCCGATGGCTACACCTTC. It encodes CASSLNTRSDGYTF. The rearrangement joins TRBV7-3 to TRBJ1-2; D is unresolved. With 1 base removed from V and 6 bases from J, the gap between germline ends came to 12 bases. Germline assignment: CDR1 SGHTA and CDR2 FQGTGA. The CDR3 covers 14 residues. Based on the CDR3 plus reference TRBV7-3 and TRBJ1-2, the full variable domain is GAGVSQTPSNKVTEKGKYVELRCDPISGHTALYWYRQSLGQGPEFLIYFQGTGAADDSGLPNDRFFAVRPEGSVSTLKIQRTERGDSAVYLCASSLNTRSDGYTFGSGTRLTVV.

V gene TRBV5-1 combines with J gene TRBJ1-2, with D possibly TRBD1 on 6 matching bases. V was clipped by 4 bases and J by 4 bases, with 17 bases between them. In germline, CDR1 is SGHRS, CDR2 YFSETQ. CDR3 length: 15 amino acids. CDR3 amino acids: CASSPGRGKTYGYTF. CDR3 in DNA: TGCGCCAGCAGCCCCGGTAGGGGGAAAACCTATGGCTACACCTTC.